In this sample, the clone carrying this T cell receptor (beta chain) turned up a few times. The antigen is not known. The sample originates from a study of CD8 T cells in ankylosing spondylitis. General study results and limits: Relatively rare in peripheral blood, disease-linked clones were also CD8+. What seemed typical of ankylosing spondylitis blood was a TCR beta motif built from eight highly homologous variants. Reported data indicate significant enrichment of disease-linked clones within matched ankylosing spondylitis synovial fluid.

Making the TCR beta libraries involved quantitative 5'-RACE with molecular barcodes. MiXCR, run by TCRdb on the 5' RACE reads, gives a single entry per CDR3 protein. This table has 200,000 to 250,000 distinct CDR3 sequences, about 18% appearing once. This CDR3 has 11 amino acids. The V and J ends lost 6 bases and 4 bases respectively, with 6 bases between them. The sample was blood, either unsorted or a sorted T cell fraction (not recorded which). This receptor was identified in a male donor with ankylosing spondylitis. The gene calls are TRBV12-3 or TRBV12-4 and TRBJ1-2; D gene ambiguous. The CDR3 nucleotides read TGTGCCAGCAGCCCGGGCTATGGCTACACCTTC. Translating gives CASSPGYGYTF.